This paragraph covers one T cell receptor beta chain sequence. As yet, its antigen is unknown. In TCRdb, the 5' RACE reads were re-called with MiXCR into one record per CDR3 protein. The sample lists 430,000 or so distinct CDR3 sequences, approximately 25% occurring once. The data are from a study of identical twins. Findings of the study overall: These conclusions were based on statistical analysis (cross-sectional, not following the same donors).

The CDR3 is 16 residues long. Germline CDR1 LGHNA, CDR2 YSLEER. The trim removed 1 base at V and 5 bases at J, leaving 5 bases unmatched. The data were also submitted as part of a second study, on T cells expressing NK-cell markers.

The clonotype was recovered from a woman between 18 and 29 years old in good health. The sample was CD4+ T cells sorted from blood. The rearrangement uses TRBV4-3 and TRBJ2-1; 10 bases fit TRBD2. The CDR3 protein is CASSQGGLADNNEQFF. The DNA of the CDR3 is TGCGCCAGCAGCCAAGGAGGACTAGCGGATAACAATGAGCAGTTCTTC.